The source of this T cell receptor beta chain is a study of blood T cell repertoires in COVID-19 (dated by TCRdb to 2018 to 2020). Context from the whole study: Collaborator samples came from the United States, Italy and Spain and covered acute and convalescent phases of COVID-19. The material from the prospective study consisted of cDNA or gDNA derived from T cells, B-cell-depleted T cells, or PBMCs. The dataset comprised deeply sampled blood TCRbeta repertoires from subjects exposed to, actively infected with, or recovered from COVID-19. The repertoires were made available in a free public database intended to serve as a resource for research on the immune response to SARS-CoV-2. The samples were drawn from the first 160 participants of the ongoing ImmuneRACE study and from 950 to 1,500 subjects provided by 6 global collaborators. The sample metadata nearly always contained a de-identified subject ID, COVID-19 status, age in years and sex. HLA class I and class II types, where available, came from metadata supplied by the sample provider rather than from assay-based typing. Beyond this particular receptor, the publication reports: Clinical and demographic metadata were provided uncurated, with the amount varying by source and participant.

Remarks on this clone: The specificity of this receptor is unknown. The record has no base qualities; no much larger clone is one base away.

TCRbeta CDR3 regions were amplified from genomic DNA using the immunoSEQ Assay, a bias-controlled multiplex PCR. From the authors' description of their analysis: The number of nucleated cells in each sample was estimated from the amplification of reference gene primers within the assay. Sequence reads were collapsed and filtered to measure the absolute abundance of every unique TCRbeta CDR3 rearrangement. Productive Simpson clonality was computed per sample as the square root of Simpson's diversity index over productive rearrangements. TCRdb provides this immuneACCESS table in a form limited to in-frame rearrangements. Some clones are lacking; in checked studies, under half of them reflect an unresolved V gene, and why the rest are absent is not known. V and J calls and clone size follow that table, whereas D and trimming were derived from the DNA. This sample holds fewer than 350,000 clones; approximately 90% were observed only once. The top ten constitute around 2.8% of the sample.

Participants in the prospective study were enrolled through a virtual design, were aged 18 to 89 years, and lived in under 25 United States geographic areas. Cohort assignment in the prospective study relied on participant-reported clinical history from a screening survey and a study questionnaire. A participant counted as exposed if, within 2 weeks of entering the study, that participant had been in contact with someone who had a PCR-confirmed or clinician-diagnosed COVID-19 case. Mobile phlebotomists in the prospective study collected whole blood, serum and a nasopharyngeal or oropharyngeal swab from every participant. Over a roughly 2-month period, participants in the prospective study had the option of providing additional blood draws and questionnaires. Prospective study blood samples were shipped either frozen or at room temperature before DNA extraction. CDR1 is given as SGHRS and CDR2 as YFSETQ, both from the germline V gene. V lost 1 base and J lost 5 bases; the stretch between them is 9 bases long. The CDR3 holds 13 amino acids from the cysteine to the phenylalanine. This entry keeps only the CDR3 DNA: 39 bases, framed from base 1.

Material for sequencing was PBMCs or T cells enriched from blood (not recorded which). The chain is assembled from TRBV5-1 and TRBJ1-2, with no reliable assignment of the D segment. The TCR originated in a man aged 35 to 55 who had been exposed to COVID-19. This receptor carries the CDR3 CASSLSFGYGYTF. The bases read TGCGCCAGCAGCTTGTCATTCGGGTATGGCTACACCTTC.